The subject of this entry is one TCR beta chain. TCR beta cDNA libraries included unique molecular identifiers. TCRdb re-analysed the PCR reads in MiXCR, keeping a single row per CDR3 protein. The data hold a few hundred thousand distinct CDR3 sequences, with about 40% observed a single time. The data were obtained in a study of post-analysis software for immune sequencing data. The TCR originated in a girl aged 2 to 10 with multiple sclerosis. The sequencing sample was made of blood.

CDR3 DNA sequence: TGCAGCGTTGAGGGGGACAGCAATCAGCCCCAGCATTTT. It translates to CSVEGDSNQPQHF. The chain has TRBV29-1 and TRBJ1-5; D might be TRBD1 (5 bases). Germline assignment: CDR1 SQVTM and CDR2 ANQGSEA. V lost 3 bases and J lost 1, with 7 bases in between. CDR3 size: 13 residues.